This is a list of T cell receptor beta chains from one sample in a study of T cells after posttransplantation cyclophosphamide. The repertoire was sequenced with immunoSEQ multiplex PCR; TCRdb's copy has only in-frame clones and lacks some. Reported are more than 40,000 clones, none seen only once; the ten largest carry roughly 2%. Material: PBMCs. All receptors come from a man aged 35 to 55 in good health, CMV-negative, and a related stem cell transplant donor. CDR3s include the opening cysteine and the closing phenylalanine or tryptophan. Fields, in order: V gene, D gene, J gene, clone size, CDR3 DNA, CDR3 protein. The D gene is left open where the match is weak. The listing skips clone size in some rows; elsewhere it reads once, few, many or a size class.

TRBV14,-,TRBJ2-7,few,TGTGCCAGCAGCCAAGGTTGGGTAAGGGACTCCTACGAGCAGTACTTC,CASSQGWVRDSYEQYF
TRBV4-3,TRBD2,TRBJ2-2,many,TGCGCCAGCAGCCAAGTAGGAGCTAGCGGGTTCCTAACCGGGGAGCTGTTTTTT,CASSQVGASGFLTGELFF
TRBV19,TRBD2,TRBJ2-7,many,TGTGCCAGTAGTCCCAGGCAGGGAGGGACGAATGAGCAGTACTTC,CASSPRQGGTNEQYF
TRBV30,-,TRBJ1-2,many,TGTGCCTGGAGCACCGGGTATGGCTACACCTTC,CAWSTGYGYTF
TRBV19,TRBD2,TRBJ2-1,many,TGTGCCAGTAGTTCAACTCCGGGACTAGCATTTAATGAGCAGTTCTTC,CASSSTPGLAFNEQFF
TRBV27,TRBD1,TRBJ2-5,few,TGTGCCAGCAGTACGGGACAGGAACCATCCTGGGGAGAGCAGTACTTC,CASSTGQEPSWGEQYF
TRBV4-1,-,TRBJ2-2,many,TGCGCCAGCTCCACAGGGCAGAACACCGGGGAGCTGTTTTTT,CASSTGQNTGELFF
TRBV9,TRBD2,TRBJ2-2,many,TGTGCCAGCAGCGTTTTCCTAGCGGAGAACACCGGGGAGCTGTTTTTT,CASSVFLAENTGELFF
TRBV7-9,-,TRBJ2-2,many,TGTGCCGTCGGACAACCTCGGAAAGGAGTGGTGACCACCGGGGAGCTGTTTTTT,CAVGQPRKGVVTTGELFF
TRBV18,-,TRBJ2-7,-,TGTGCCAGCTCACCCCCGGGAATAACCTACGAGCAGTACTTC,CASSPPGITYEQYF
TRBV6-4,TRBD1,TRBJ1-2,many,TGTGCCAGCAGTGACTCCCCGGACAGGGGAAACTATGGCTACACCTTC,CASSDSPDRGNYGYTF